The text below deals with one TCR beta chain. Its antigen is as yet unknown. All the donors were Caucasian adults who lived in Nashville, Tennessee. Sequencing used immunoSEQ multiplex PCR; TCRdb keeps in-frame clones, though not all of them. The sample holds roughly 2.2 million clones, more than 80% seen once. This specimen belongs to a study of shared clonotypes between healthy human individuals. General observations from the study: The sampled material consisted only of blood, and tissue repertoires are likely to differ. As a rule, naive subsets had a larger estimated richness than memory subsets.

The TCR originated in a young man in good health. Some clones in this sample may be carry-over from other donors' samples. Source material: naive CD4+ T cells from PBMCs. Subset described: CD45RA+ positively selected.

The CDR3 DNA reads TGTGCCAGCAGTTTAGGGCCCACCGGGGAGCTGTTTTTT. Translated, it gives CASSLGPTGELFF. The V call is TRBV28, the J call TRBJ2-2; D gene ambiguous. V gave up 2 bases and J gave up 4 bases, with 5 bases separating them. CDR3 length: 13 residues. Germline assignment: CDR1 MDHEN and CDR2 SYDVKM.